The rows below give T cell receptor beta chains drawn from one sample of a study of OX40 agonist ivuxolimab in advanced cancers. The protocol was immunoSEQ multiplex PCR, while the TCRdb copy is restricted to in-frame clones and leaves out a portion. The sample records roughly 23,000 clones, just under 85% being singletons. The sample here was CD4+ or CD8+ T cells sorted from blood, taken in a trial of the OX40 agonist ivuxolimab. The receptors come from an adult with an advanced solid tumor such as melanoma, head and neck, liver or kidney cancer. The CDR3 runs from the conserved cysteine through the conserved F or W. The order of the fields is J gene, V gene, D gene, clone size, CDR3 DNA, CDR3 protein. The D gene is left open where the match is weak. Expanded clones are given a class, and other clones once, few, many or no size at all.

TRBJ2-2	TRBV7-8	NA	NA	TGTGCCAGCAGCCCAGGAGGTGCCGGGGAGCTGTTTTTT	CASSPGGAGELFF
TRBJ2-2	TRBV27	NA	once	TGTGCCAGCAGTTTGAGGACCGGGGAGCTGTTTTTT	CASSLRTGELFF
TRBJ2-3	TRBV10-2	TRBD2	NA	TGCGCCAGCAGTGCCACTAGCGGACCCACAGATACGCAGTATTTT	CASSATSGPTDTQYF
TRBJ2-2	TRBV28	TRBD2	NA	TGTGCCAGCAACCGCGGGGGGTTCACCGGGGAGCTGTTTTTT	CASNRGGFTGELFF
TRBJ2-3	TRBV5-1	TRBD2	NA	TGCGCCAGCAGGCCTAGCGGGGGGCCGGTGGATACGCAGTATTTT	CASRPSGGPVDTQYF
TRBJ2-1	TRBV29-1	TRBD1	NA	TGCAGCGCTGACGACAGGGGGTCATATGAGCAGTTCTTC	CSADDRGSYEQFF
TRBJ2-3	TRBV9	TRBD1	few	TGTGCCAGCAGCGTATTAGAGGGGGCTGGGGCAGATACGCAGTATTTT	CASSVLEGAGADTQYF
TRBJ1-1	TRBV28	NA	few	TGTGCCAGCAGTTTAGGAGGGAGCACTGAAGCTTTCTTT	CASSLGGSTEAFF
TRBJ1-6	TRBV19	TRBD1	NA	TGTGCCAGTAGCCTACTCCGGGACAGGTATTCACCCCTCCACTTT	CASSLLRDRYSPLHF
TRBJ2-7	TRBV4-1	NA	NA	TGCGCCAGCAGCCAAGCCGGGACGGCCTCCTACGAGCAGTACTTC	CASSQAGTASYEQYF
TRBJ1-2	TRBV11-3	NA	NA	TGTGCCAGCAGCTTAGAGTCAGGAACCGGGCTTAACTATGGCTACACCTTC	CASSLESGTGLNYGYTF
TRBJ1-4	TRBV2	NA	NA	TGTGCCAGCATGCTGACAGACCCCCCATCTTGGGAAAAACTGTTTTTT	CASMLTDPPSWEKLFF
TRBJ2-7	TRBV9	NA	NA	TGTGCCAGCAGCGCATCCGGGAGATCCGAGCAGTACTTC	CASSASGRSEQYF
TRBJ1-2	TRBV29-1	NA	NA	TGCAGCGTTAGGTCGGGGGCCGGCTATGGCTACACCTTC	CSVRSGAGYGYTF
TRBJ2-7	TRBV7-6	TRBD1	NA	TGTGCCAGCAGCCCGGACAGGGGGTATGGCGAGCAGTACTTC	CASSPDRGYGEQYF
TRBJ2-5	TRBV9	NA	NA	TGTGCCAGCAGCACGACAGGCCGGGTCGAGACCCAGTACTTC	CASSTTGRVETQYF
TRBJ2-3	TRBV9	TRBD1	NA	TGTGCCAGCAGCGTAGAGGGACAGGGGGGAGATACGCAGTATTTT	CASSVEGQGGDTQYF
TRBJ2-1	TRBV5-4	TRBD2	NA	TGTGCCAGCAGCTTGGCCGGGGGGGCCGGTGAGCAGTTCTTC	CASSLAGGAGEQFF
TRBJ2-5	TRBV1	NA	NA	TGCACCAGCAGCCAGGCGAAGGGGCTAGCGGGGGAAGAGACCCAGTACTTC	CTSSQAKGLAGEETQYF
TRBJ1-2	TRBV29-1	TRBD1	NA	TGCAGCGTTGACCCGACAGGGGGCAACGGCTACACCTTC	CSVDPTGGNGYTF
TRBJ2-7	TRBV7-8	TRBD1	NA	TGTGCCAGCAGCTCTAGAAGGACAGGCGGATCCTACGAGCAGTACTTC	CASSSRRTGGSYEQYF
TRBJ1-2	TRBV5-6	NA	NA	TGTGCCAGCAGCAGGGGGGGATATGGCTACACCTTC	CASSRGGYGYTF
TRBJ1-2	TRBV10-3	NA	NA	TGTGCCATCGGGTCTGGGGGGCTTCACTATGGCTACACCTTC	CAIGSGGLHYGYTF
TRBJ1-4	TRBV4-1	NA	NA	TGCGCCAGCAGCCAAGTAGGTGAAAAACTGTTTTTT	CASSQVGEKLFF
TRBJ2-1	TRBV2	NA	NA	TGTGCCAGCAACCCCTCGGGCGGGAATGAGCAGTTCTTC	CASNPSGGNEQFF
TRBJ2-2	TRBV30	NA	NA	TGTGCCTGGATGGGGGCAACCGGGGAGCTGTTTTTT	CAWMGATGELFF
TRBJ2-2	TRBV14	NA	NA	TGTGCCAGCAGCCAAGTTTCTAGGTACACCGGGGAGCTGTTTTTT	CASSQVSRYTGELFF
TRBJ2-5	TRBV25-1	NA	NA	TGTGCCAGCGGCAGGGAACAAGAGACCCAGTACTTC	CASGREQETQYF
TRBJ2-3	TRBV7-9	NA	NA	TGTGCCAGCAGCTTAAACAGACCCACAGATACGCAGTATTTT	CASSLNRPTDTQYF
TRBJ2-7	TRBV6-1	NA	NA	TGTGCCAGCAACCACAGGGAAGGGGGCTACGAGCAGTACTTC	CASNHREGGYEQYF
TRBJ1-4	TRBV7-9	NA	NA	TGTGCCAGCGTGGGCTCAGCAACTAATGAAAAACTGTTTTTT	CASVGSATNEKLFF
TRBJ2-7	TRBV7-1	TRBD1	NA	TGTGCCAGCAGCTTTAGGGACAGCTCCTACGAGCAGTACTTC	CASSFRDSSYEQYF
TRBJ2-5	TRBV7-3	TRBD2	NA	TGTGCCAGCAGCTTAAGCCCGGGAGGGCCCGGGACCCAGTACTTC	CASSLSPGGPGTQYF
TRBJ1-1	TRBV11-2	NA	few	TGTGCCAGCAGCTTAAGTACCAGAGGGACTGAAGCTTTCTTT	CASSLSTRGTEAFF
TRBJ2-2	TRBV10-1	NA	NA	TGCGCCAGCAGTGGACTAGGAGGACCCGGGGAGCTGTTTTTT	CASSGLGGPGELFF
TRBJ2-1	TRBV10-3	TRBD1	NA	TGTGCCATCAGTGGGGGGACAGTGCCCTACAATGAGCAGTTCTTC	CAISGGTVPYNEQFF
TRBJ2-7	TRBV9	NA	NA	TGTGCCAGCAGCCAGGGACCGGAGTACTACGAGCAGTACTTC	CASSQGPEYYEQYF
TRBJ2-3	TRBV9	NA	once	TGTGCCAGCAGCGTAGAGGATACGCAGTATTTT	CASSVEDTQYF
TRBJ1-6	TRBV7-9	NA	NA	TGTGCCAGCAGCTTACCAGCCTATAATTCACCCCTCCACTTT	CASSLPAYNSPLHF
TRBJ1-1	TRBV13	NA	few	TGTGCCAGCAGCTTGGGACAAGGAAGCACTGAAGCTTTCTTT	CASSLGQGSTEAFF
TRBJ2-5	TRBV15	NA	NA	TGTGCCACCAGCAGGGCAGGGGAGACTCAAGAGACCCAGTACTTC	CATSRAGETQETQYF
TRBJ2-5	TRBV15	NA	once	TGTGCCACCAGCAGACCAATGGAGGGGGGCCAGTACTTC	CATSRPMEGGQYF
TRBJ2-2	TRBV5-1	NA	NA	TGCGCCAGCAGCCTCCGGACAGCCGACACCGGGGAGCTGTTTTTT	CASSLRTADTGELFF
TRBJ1-5	TRBV5-6	NA	NA	TGTGCCAGCAGCCCGGGGGGGCAGAGCCATCAGCCCCAGCATTTT	CASSPGGQSHQPQHF
TRBJ2-7	TRBV6-1	TRBD2	NA	TGTGCCAGCAGTGGAATAGCGGGAGGGGTCGACGAGCAGTACTTC	CASSGIAGGVDEQYF
TRBJ2-2	TRBV4-1	NA	NA	TGCGCCAGCAGCCAAGTGCTGGGGGCGAACACCGGGGAGCTGTTTTTT	CASSQVLGANTGELFF
TRBJ2-5	TRBV27	NA	NA	TGTGCCAGCAGTCCGTCAGGGGGGGATCTAGACCTGGAGACCCAGTACTTC	CASSPSGGDLDLETQYF
TRBJ2-5	TRBV11-2	NA	NA	TGTGCCAGCAGGGGCCTAAATGAGCAGTACTTC	CASRGLNEQYF
TRBJ2-7	TRBV14	TRBD1	NA	TGTGCCAGCAGCCAGACGGACAGGGGCTCCTACGAGCAGTACTTC	CASSQTDRGSYEQYF
TRBJ2-2	TRBV6-1	NA	NA	TGTGCCAGCAGTGTGGCCGGCAGGGAGCTGTTTTTT	CASSVAGRELFF
TRBJ1-2	TRBV9	NA	few	TGTGCCAGCAGCCCCCGGACGGATGGCTACACCTTC	CASSPRTDGYTF